These T cell receptor beta chains were read from a single sample in a study of blood T cell repertoires in COVID-19. Assay used: immunoSEQ multiplex PCR; TCRdb lists only in-frame clones, some missing. Of roughly 50,000 clones in the sample, under 85% were seen once. Sequenced input: peripheral blood. These receptors were obtained from a woman aged 60-70 years with acute or convalescent COVID-19. The CDR3 runs from the conserved cysteine through the conserved F or W. D genes are given only for firm matches. Where a row states a size, it is once, few, many or the class of an expanded clone; other rows omit it.

TGTGCCAGCAGCGCGAGACTAGAATCCTATGGCTACACCTTC	CASSARLESYGYTF	NA	TRBV9	TRBJ1-2	NA
TGCAGCGCCGAGCGGACCGACGGCACTGAAGCTTTCTTT	CSAERTDGTEAFF	NA	TRBV29-1	TRBJ1-1	NA
TGTGCCTGGAGTCTGGCAATCAAATCACCCCTCCACTTT	CAWSLAIKSPLHF	NA	TRBV30	TRBJ1-6	NA
TGCGCCAGCAGCTCCAGGGCGTTGCGGGGAGAATACAATGAGCAGTTCTTC	CASSSRALRGEYNEQFF	NA	TRBV5-1	TRBJ2-1	NA
TGTGCCAGCAGTTTGGTACAGAGGAACACTGAAGCTTTCTTT	CASSLVQRNTEAFF	NA	TRBV28	TRBJ1-1	NA
TGTGCCAGTAGAGGGACTAGCGGGTACACCGGGGAGCTGTTTTTT	CASRGTSGYTGELFF	TRBD2	TRBV19	TRBJ2-2	NA
TGTGCCAGCAGCGTAACGCCCCTATCAGGGTACGAGCAGTACTTC	CASSVTPLSGYEQYF	NA	TRBV9	TRBJ2-7	NA
TGCGCCAGCAGCCTCCAGGGTGGAGGGAACGAGCAGTACTTC	CASSLQGGGNEQYF	NA	TRBV5-1	TRBJ2-7	few
TGTGCCAGCAGTTCCGGACAGTTTAGCAATCAGCCCCAGCATTTT	CASSSGQFSNQPQHF	NA	TRBV2	TRBJ1-5	NA
TGTGCCAGCAGCTTAGGAGCCACAGGGGATGAGCAGTTCTTC	CASSLGATGDEQFF	TRBD1	TRBV11-3	TRBJ2-1	NA
TGTGCCAGTAGCGGCGGGAGAAGGAATGAGCAGTTCTTC	CASSGGRRNEQFF	TRBD2	TRBV19	TRBJ2-1	NA
TGTGCCAGCAGCTTAGGACTAGCGACCGACAATGAGCAGTTCTTC	CASSLGLATDNEQFF	TRBD2	TRBV7-9	TRBJ2-1	once
TGTGCCAGCACCCAAGGACAGGGGAGTTACAATGAGCAGTTCTTC	CASTQGQGSYNEQFF	TRBD1	TRBV5-6	TRBJ2-1	NA
TGCGCCAGCAGCTTTAATGGGCAGAACACTGAAGCTTTCTTT	CASSFNGQNTEAFF	NA	TRBV5-1	TRBJ1-1	NA
TGTGCTAGTGGTAAAGAACGACGGGGACAGACGAGCTCCTACGAGCAGTACTTC	CASGKERRGQTSSYEQYF	TRBD1	TRBV12-5	TRBJ2-7	NA
TGTGCCAGCAGCTTAACCCCACTAGCCCAGCAGTTCTTC	CASSLTPLAQQFF	NA	TRBV7-3	TRBJ2-1	NA
TGTGCCAGCAGCCGAAGGACAGGGGGCCTTGGTCAGCCCCAGCATTTT	CASSRRTGGLGQPQHF	TRBD1	TRBV28	TRBJ1-5	NA
TGCAGCATTTACAGGGAGAACACTGAAGCTTTCTTT	CSIYRENTEAFF	NA	TRBV29-1	TRBJ1-1	NA
TGTGCCAGCTTCCCAGGGGACCACGAGCAGTACTTC	CASFPGDHEQYF	NA	TRBV6-9	TRBJ2-7	once
TGTGCCAGCAGCCAAGGTATTCTGGGACAGGGTTTATCGATGGCTTTCTTT	CASSQGILGQGLSMAFF	TRBD1	TRBV3-1/TRBV3-2	TRBJ1-1	NA
TGTGCCAGCAGCCAGCACACCGGGACAGGCCTCCTGTCACCCCTCCACTTT	CASSQHTGTGLLSPLHF	TRBD1	TRBV28	TRBJ1-6	NA
TGTGCCAGTAGTAGACAGTCAACTGGCTACACCTTC	CASSRQSTGYTF	NA	TRBV19	TRBJ1-2	NA
TGTGCCAGCTCACCGTGGTCAGGGCATGAGCAGTTCTTC	CASSPWSGHEQFF	NA	TRBV18	TRBJ2-1	NA
TGTGCCAGCAGCTTATACCCGACAGGGTCCACAGATACGCAGTATTTT	CASSLYPTGSTDTQYF	TRBD1	TRBV7-9	TRBJ2-3	once
TGTGCCAGCAGCGTAGTGGGGACTAGCGTTTACAATGAGCAGTTCTTC	CASSVVGTSVYNEQFF	TRBD2	TRBV9	TRBJ2-1	NA
TGTGCCATCCGGACAGACAACCCGAGTTTCTATGGCTACACCTTC	CAIRTDNPSFYGYTF	NA	TRBV10-3	TRBJ1-2	NA
TGTGCCAGCTCCTTGGCAGGACTAGCAAGTACGCAGTATTTT	CASSLAGLASTQYF	TRBD2	TRBV28	TRBJ2-3	NA
TGCAGCGGCAGGGTAGGTACTGAAGCTTTCTTT	CSGRVGTEAFF	NA	TRBV29-1	TRBJ1-1	NA
TGCGCCAGCAGCGGAGACAGTGCAACTGAAGCTTTCTTT	CASSGDSATEAFF	NA	TRBV5-1	TRBJ1-1	NA
TGTGCCAGCAGCTTAGCGGCTAGCGGGGCCTACGAGCAGTACTTC	CASSLAASGAYEQYF	TRBD2	TRBV7-2	TRBJ2-7	NA
TGTGCCAGCAGAGGCAGCCTTAACTATGGCTACACCTTC	CASRGSLNYGYTF	NA	TRBV19	TRBJ1-2	NA
TGTGCCAGCAGCCAAGTCCTTGCGGGGGGGAGGCACAATGAGCAGTTCTTC	CASSQVLAGGRHNEQFF	TRBD2	TRBV4-2	TRBJ2-1	NA
TGCGCCAGCAGCTTACAGGGGTATAGCAATCAGCCCCAGCATTTT	CASSLQGYSNQPQHF	TRBD1	TRBV5-1	TRBJ1-5	NA
TGCGGCTGGACAGGTCCCCTTACCTATTCACCCCTCCACTTT	CGWTGPLTYSPLHF	TRBD1	TRBV10-1	TRBJ1-6	NA
TGTGCCAGCAAGAACGAGGCGGGACAGCCCCAGCATTTT	CASKNEAGQPQHF	NA	TRBV2	TRBJ1-5	once
TGCAGTGCTAGTGGCGGAGGTAATGAAAAACTGTTTTTT	CSASGGGNEKLFF	NA	TRBV20-1	TRBJ1-4	NA
TGTGCCAGCAGCATGGGACTAGCGGGACTCAATGAGCAGTTCTTC	CASSMGLAGLNEQFF	TRBD2	TRBV9	TRBJ2-1	NA
TGTGCCAGCAGTTTAGCGGGGGGAACCTACGAGCAGTACTTC	CASSLAGGTYEQYF	TRBD2	TRBV28	TRBJ2-7	NA